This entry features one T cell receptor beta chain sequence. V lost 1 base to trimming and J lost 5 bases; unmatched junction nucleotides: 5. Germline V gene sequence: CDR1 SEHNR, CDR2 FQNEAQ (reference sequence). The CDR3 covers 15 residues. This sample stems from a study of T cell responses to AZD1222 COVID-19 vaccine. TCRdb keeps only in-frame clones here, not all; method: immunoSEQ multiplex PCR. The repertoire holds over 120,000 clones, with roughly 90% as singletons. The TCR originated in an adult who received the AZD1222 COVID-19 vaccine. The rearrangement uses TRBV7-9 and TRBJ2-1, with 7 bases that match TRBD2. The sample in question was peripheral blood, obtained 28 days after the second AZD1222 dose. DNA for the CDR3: TGTGCCAGCAGCTTAGTCGGGGGGAGCGACAATGAGCAGTTCTTC. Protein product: CASSLVGGSDNEQFF.